The 28 T cell receptor beta chains given below trace back to one sample, sequenced in a study of identical twins. A single record per CDR3 protein comes from TCRdb applying MiXCR to the 5' RACE reads. The table records around 230,000 distinct CDR3 sequences, around a tenth of them present only once. The specimen was memory (CD45RO+) T cells sorted from blood. All receptors come from a woman between 18 and 29 years old in good health.

This clonotype has only a few counts. This chain links TRBV20-1 with TRBJ2-2; 7 positions agree with TRBD2. CDR1 and CDR2 from the germline V gene are DFQATT and SNEGSKA (reference sequence). The CDR3 is 15 amino acids. The ends lost 5 bases at V and 3 bases at J; junction bases unmatched: 9. For the CDR3, the DNA is TGCAGTGCTCCCTCTAGCGGACCATACACCGGGGAGCTGTTTTTT. Translation: CSAPSSGPYTGELFF.

This clonotype was counted ten times or more. The rearrangement uses TRBV12-3 or TRBV12-4 and TRBJ2-2; possible D gene TRBD1, 6 bases. V gave up 5 bases and J gave up 5 bases, with 12 bases separating them. CDR3 length: 14 amino acids. The CDR3 reads CASSPDRYTGELFF. The CDR3 coding sequence is TGTGCCAGCAGTCCGGACAGATATACCGGGGAGCTGTTTTTT.

V and J are TRBV5-1 and TRBJ2-1, with D possibly matching TRBD2 (6 bases). The CDR3 contains 14 residues. V lost 3 bases and J 8 bases, leaving 15 bases between the germline ends. Germline V gives CDR1 SGHRS, CDR2 YFSETQ. The CDR3 is CASSWAGITDEQFF. The CDR3 bases are TGCGCCAGCAGCTGGGCGGGAATTACAGATGAGCAGTTCTTC.

The table lists this clonotype with many counts. The chain links TRBV5-1 to TRBJ2-1; 10 nucleotides align to TRBD2. The CDR3 covers 15 residues. Germline CDR1 reads SGHRS; CDR2 reads YFSETQ. The J segment lost 2 bases and the V segment lost 1 base, leaving 0 bases of the junction unmatched. The CDR3 protein is CASSLTSGTYNEQFF. CDR3 DNA sequence: TGCGCCAGCAGCTTGACTAGCGGGACCTACAATGAGCAGTTCTTC.

In this sample, this clonotype turned up many times. The chain uses TRBV7-9 and TRBJ2-3; no firm D call. CDR1 and CDR2 (germline): SEHNR, FQNEAQ (reference sequence). V lost 2 bases to trimming and J lost 6 bases, with 3 bases between them. CDR3 length equals 11 residues. CDR3 DNA sequence: TGTGCCAGCAGCTTAATGGATACGCAGTATTTT. It encodes CASSLMDTQYF.

This clonotype has more than one count but fewer than ten. The V gene is TRBV20-1, the J gene TRBJ2-2; D tentatively reads TRBD1 or TRBD2 (5 bases each). The length of the CDR3 is 14 residues. CDR1 and CDR2 from the germline V gene are DFQATT and SNEGSKA (reference sequence). V was pared by 1 base and J by 7 bases, with 13 bases between. The CDR3 protein is CSARGRGDHGELFF. DNA of the CDR3: TGCAGTGCTAGAGGCAGAGGGGATCACGGGGAGCTGTTTTTT.

This clonotype has ten or more counts. The chain joins TRBV5-1 to TRBJ2-1; 7 positions match TRBD2. The junction had 6 bases not matched to a gene; V was cut back by 0 bases and J by 3 bases. Per the germline V gene, CDR1 is SGHRS and CDR2 is YFSETQ. The CDR3 consists of 16 residues. For the CDR3, the DNA is TGCGCCAGCAGCTTGGCGGGGGGTATCAGCTACAATGAGCAGTTCTTC. Amino acid sequence: CASSLAGGISYNEQFF.

The table lists this clonotype with a few counts. The rearrangement links TRBV11-1 to TRBJ1-1, with TRBD1 identical over 8 bases. CDR3 size: 14 residues. The trim removed 7 bases at V and 5 bases at J, leaving 9 bases unmatched. Germline CDR1 and CDR2: SGHAT and FQDESV (reference sequence). The CDR3 DNA follows: TGTGCCAGCACCGACAGGGGTTCGGGAACTGAAGCTTTCTTT. It is translated as CASTDRGSGTEAFF.

This clonotype has a handful of counts. V usage is TRBV6-5 and J usage is TRBJ2-1; TRBD2 agrees at 8 bases. Germline CDR1 reads MNHEY; CDR2 reads SVGAGI. V lost 0 bases to trimming and J lost 4 bases; unmatched junction nucleotides: 2. CDR3 length: 15 residues. CDR3 amino acids: CASSYSSGAYNEQFF. DNA for the CDR3: TGTGCCAGCAGTTACTCTAGCGGGGCATACAATGAGCAGTTCTTC.

This clonotype came up a few times. The rearrangement uses TRBV3-1 and TRBJ2-2; 14 nucleotides line up with TRBD2. The V gene end was trimmed by 4 bases and the J gene end by 3 bases; junction bases not matched to a gene: 4. Germline CDR1 and CDR2: LGHDT and YNNKEL (reference sequence). There are 17 residues in the CDR3. The CDR3 is CASSRGLAGGHTGELFF. CDR3 nucleotides: TGTGCCAGCAGCCGTGGACTAGCGGGAGGACACACCGGGGAGCTGTTTTTT.

V gene TRBV20-1 combines with J gene TRBJ2-3, with D possibly being TRBD1 (5 bases). The CDR3 runs 14 residues. CDR1 and CDR2 from the germline V gene are DFQATT and SNEGSKA (reference sequence). With 5 bases removed from V and 0 bases from J, the gap between germline ends came to 12 bases. In nucleotides, the CDR3 is TGCAGTGCTTTCTTACAGGACAGCACAGATACGCAGTATTTT. Protein: CSAFLQDSTDTQYF.

This clonotype was counted ten times or more. The J gene is TRBJ2-7, the V gene TRBV25-1, with D perhaps TRBD1 (5 bases). Trimming stripped 6 bases from V and 1 base from J, with 10 bases between. Germline CDR1 is MGHDK and CDR2 is SYGVNS. The CDR3 runs 13 residues. CDR3 sequence: CASSKGSSYEQYF. DNA for the CDR3: TGTGCCAGCAGCAAGGGGTCTTCCTACGAGCAGTACTTC.

The V and J genes are TRBV20-1 and TRBJ2-2; 15 bases line up with TRBD2. Germline CDR1 reads DFQATT; CDR2 reads SNEGSKA (reference sequence). The V segment lost 0 bases and the J segment 6 bases; nucleotides outside the gene matches: 5. The CDR3 runs to 17 residues. The DNA for the CDR3 is TGCAGTGCTAGAGATCTTCGGACTAGCGGGGGGGCCGGGGAGCTGTTTTTT. Its translation: CSARDLRTSGGAGELFF.

This clonotype turned up a few times. This rearrangement joins TRBV6-5 to TRBJ1-1, with a possible D match to TRBD1 (6 bases). The V end was cut by 4 bases, the J end by 0 bases, with 12 bases between. Germline-derived CDR1 and CDR2 are MNHEY and SVGAGI. The CDR3 runs 15 residues. The CDR3 here is CASSFQGIMNTEAFF. The DNA for the CDR3 is TGTGCCAGCAGTTTCCAGGGGATTATGAACACTGAAGCTTTCTTT.

The gene calls are TRBV20-1 and TRBJ2-3, with TRBD2 matching over 9 bases. CDR1 DFQATT and CDR2 SNEGSKA come from the germline V gene (reference sequence). V shed 0 bases and J 4 bases; nucleotides not matched to a gene: 8. The CDR3 has 16 amino acids. In nucleotides, the CDR3 is TGCAGTGCTAGAGATTGGATTAGCGGGAGTTCAGATACGCAGTATTTT. It translates to CSARDWISGSSDTQYF.

In this sample, this clonotype turned up a few times. The rearrangement uses TRBV20-1 and TRBJ2-1; 8 nucleotides match TRBD2. The V gene end was trimmed by 2 bases and the J gene end by 6 bases; junction bases not matched to a gene: 6. This CDR3 is 14 amino acids long. Germline CDR1 DFQATT, CDR2 SNEGSKA (reference sequence). This CDR3 reads CSARIAGPGNEQFF. The CDR3 region has the DNA TGCAGTGCTAGAATAGCGGGACCCGGCAATGAGCAGTTCTTC.

This clonotype has a count of ten or more. This chain joins TRBV2 and TRBJ1-1, with D possibly matching TRBD1 (6 bases). With 7 bases removed from V and 5 bases from J, the gap between germline ends came to 23 bases. From germline, CDR1 is SNHLY and CDR2 FYNNEI. CDR3 size: 16 residues. Here the CDR3 reads CASMRMGGALGTEAFF. Here the CDR3 DNA reads TGTGCCAGCATGCGAATGGGGGGGGCGCTCGGAACTGAAGCTTTCTTT.

The rearrangement links TRBV7-2 to TRBJ2-2; D is unresolved. V shed 6 bases and J shed 6 bases, with 11 bases lying between them. CDR3 length: 13 amino acids. CDR1 and CDR2 (germline): SGHTA, FQGNSA. The CDR3 protein is CASSHRIAGELFF. Written as DNA, the CDR3 is TGTGCCAGCAGTCACCGGATCGCCGGGGAGCTGTTTTTT. The entire variable domain, with the rest obtained from reference TRBV7-2 and TRBJ2-2, is as follows: GAGVSQSPSNKVTEKGKDVELRCDPISGHTALYWYRQSLGQGLEFLIYFQGNSAPDKSGLPSDRFSAERTGGSVSTLTIQRTQQEDSAVYLCASSHRIAGELFFGEGSRLTVL.

This clonotype was seen repeatedly, ten times or more. This chain links TRBV7-6 with TRBJ2-5; 7 bases match TRBD1. Trimming removed 6 bases from V and 4 bases from J; junction bases left unmatched: 5. In germline, CDR1 is SGHVS, CDR2 FNYEAQ. CDR3 size: 13 residues. CDR3 DNA: TGTGCCAGCAGTCACAGGGGCCGAGAGACCCAGTACTTC. It specifies CASSHRGRETQYF.

CDR3 DNA sequence: TGTGCCAGCAGTTTACAGGGGGCGAACAGCGGAGCTTTCTTT. Protein: CASSLQGANSGAFF. The chain combines TRBV12-3 or TRBV12-4 with TRBJ1-1; TRBD1 matches 8 bases. With V trimmed by 2 bases and J by 10 bases, 9 bases remained unmatched. The CDR3 is made up of 14 amino acids.

The rearrangement uses TRBV12-3 or TRBV12-4 and TRBJ2-1; 10 positions agree with TRBD1. Trimming at V came to 6 bases and at J to 13 bases, leaving 3 bases not matched to a gene. The CDR3 extends over 11 amino acids. CDR3 bases: TGTGCCAGCAGCCGGGACAGGGGACAGTTCTTC. It encodes CASSRDRGQFF.

The chain joins TRBV7-2 to TRBJ2-7; weak D call: TRBD1 (5 bases). Trimming shortened V by 2 bases and J by 6 bases, and 17 bases separated the two germline ends. CDR1 and CDR2 (germline): SGHTA, FQGNSA. There are 15 residues in the CDR3. The CDR3 here is CASSLPGRAISEQYF. CDR3 bases: TGTGCCAGCAGCTTACCGGGCAGGGCTATATCCGAGCAGTACTTC.

In its sample, this clonotype was seen a few times. The genes are TRBV7-9 and TRBJ2-5; TRBD1 is a possible D gene (6 bases). The CDR3 loop spans 15 amino acids. Between the trimmed V and J ends, which lost 1 base and 5 bases, there was a span of 14 bases. The germline V gene has CDR1 SEHNR and CDR2 FQNEAQ (reference sequence). The CDR3 DNA follows: TGTGCCAGCAGCTTAGGGGTTCCAGGGGCGGAGACCCAGTACTTC. This sequence encodes CASSLGVPGAETQYF.

Many counts were recorded for this clonotype. V gene TRBV2 combines with J gene TRBJ1-1; 7 bases fit TRBD1. With V trimmed by 10 bases and J by 0 bases, 5 bases remained unmatched. The CDR3 is 13 residues long. The germline V gene encodes CDR1 SNHLY and CDR2 FYNNEI. CDR3 nucleotide sequence: TGTGCCACCCAGACAGGGCTGAACACTGAAGCTTTCTTT. This sequence encodes CATQTGLNTEAFF.

This clonotype was picked up a small number of times. The chain links TRBV2 to TRBJ1-4; TRBD1 matches at 10 bases. The CDR3 extends over 14 amino acids. From germline, CDR1 is SNHLY and CDR2 FYNNEI. Unmatched junction bases numbered 3, after V lost 6 bases and J lost 5 bases. CDR3 sequence (DNA): TGTGCCAGCAGAACGGACAGGGGGAATGAAAAACTGTTTTTT. Its protein product is CASRTDRGNEKLFF.

This clonotype was detected only a few times. This chain links TRBV5-6 with TRBJ2-1; either TRBD1 or TRBD2 may fit D (5 bases each). The CDR3 totals 15 residues. The V gene's germline CDR1 is SGHDT and CDR2 YYEEEE. V dropped 4 bases and J dropped 2 bases, with 13 bases sitting between them. In nucleotides, the CDR3 is TGTGCCAGCAGCCCGACGGGGCTCGCCTACAATGAGCAGTTCTTC. Amino acids: CASSPTGLAYNEQFF.

In this sample, this clonotype turned up a few times. The rearrangement links TRBV6-1 to TRBJ2-2; no reliable D call. With 3 bases removed from V and 9 bases from J, the gap between germline ends came to 11 bases. The CDR3 spans 13 residues. Germline V CDR1 and CDR2: MNHNS, SASEGT. The CDR3 sequence: CASSERLGRELFF. DNA for the CDR3: TGTGCCAGCAGTGAGCGACTTGGACGGGAGCTGTTTTTT.

This rearrangement joins TRBV25-1 to TRBJ2-1; D is unresolved. CDR1 is MGHDK and CDR2 is SYGVNS in the germline V gene. Trimming removed 11 bases from V and 3 bases from J, with 20 bases in between. The CDR3 extends over 15 amino acids. CDR3 DNA sequence: TGTGCCCAAAGGGCCGGCTACCCCCTCTACAATGAGCAGTTCTTC. Protein: CAQRAGYPLYNEQFF.